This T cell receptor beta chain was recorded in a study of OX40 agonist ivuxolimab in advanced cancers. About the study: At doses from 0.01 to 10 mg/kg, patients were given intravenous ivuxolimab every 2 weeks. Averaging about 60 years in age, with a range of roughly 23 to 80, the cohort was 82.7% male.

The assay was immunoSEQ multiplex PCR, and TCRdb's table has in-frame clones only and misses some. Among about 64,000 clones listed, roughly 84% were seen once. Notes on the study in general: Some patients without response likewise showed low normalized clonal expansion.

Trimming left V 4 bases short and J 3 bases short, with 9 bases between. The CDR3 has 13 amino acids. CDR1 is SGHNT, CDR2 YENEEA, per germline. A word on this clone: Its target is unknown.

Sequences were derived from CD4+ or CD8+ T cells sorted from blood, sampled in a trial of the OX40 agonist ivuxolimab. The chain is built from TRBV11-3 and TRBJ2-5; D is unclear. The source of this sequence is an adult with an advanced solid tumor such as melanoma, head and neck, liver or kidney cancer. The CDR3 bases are TGTGCCAGCAGCTCCCCTTCGGAAGAGACCCAGTACTTC. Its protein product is CASSSPSEETQYF.